These T cell receptor beta chains were read from a single sample in a study of blood T cell repertoires in COVID-19. Produced via immunoSEQ multiplex PCR; TCRdb's table is partial and in-frame only. The data show fewer than 350,000 clones, 87% seen once. The sequenced material came from peripheral blood. These receptor sequences come from a woman aged 45-65 years who had recovered from COVID-19. Both conserved end residues are part of each CDR3. D genes are given only for firm matches. The size entry is marked missing in some rows and otherwise reads once, few, many or a size class.

CDR3nt: TGTGCCAGCAGTTACCCAGGGGGGACTGAAGCTTTCTTT; CDR3aa: CASSYPGGTEAFF; abundance: .; v_gene: TRBV6-5; d_gene: TRBD1; j_gene: TRBJ1-1
CDR3nt: TGTGCCAGCAGTTTATATTCCGGGGAGCCAGGAGTCTTT; CDR3aa: CASSLYSGEPGVF; abundance: .; v_gene: TRBV28; d_gene: .; j_gene: TRBJ1-1
CDR3nt: TGTGCCAGCAGCTTAGGATCTCGGTCTAACGAGCAGTACTTC; CDR3aa: CASSLGSRSNEQYF; abundance: .; v_gene: TRBV11-3; d_gene: .; j_gene: TRBJ2-7
CDR3nt: TGTGCCAGCAGTTACTCGTTTGCGGCTGCCTACGAGCAGTACTTC; CDR3aa: CASSYSFAAAYEQYF; abundance: once; v_gene: TRBV6-5; d_gene: .; j_gene: TRBJ2-7
CDR3nt: TGTGCCAGTAGTATGACAGAAGGCTACACCTTC; CDR3aa: CASSMTEGYTF; abundance: .; v_gene: TRBV19; d_gene: .; j_gene: TRBJ1-2
CDR3nt: TGTGCCAGTAGCCGCGAGGGACAAGTCCACGAGCAGTACTTC; CDR3aa: CASSREGQVHEQYF; abundance: .; v_gene: TRBV19; d_gene: .; j_gene: TRBJ2-7
CDR3nt: TGTGCCAGCAGCCAATACCCGACAGCCTATGGCTACACCTTC; CDR3aa: CASSQYPTAYGYTF; abundance: many; v_gene: TRBV16; d_gene: .; j_gene: TRBJ1-2
CDR3nt: TGTGCCACCAGTGATTTCCAGGGACAGGGGGCATCAGATACGCAGTATTTT; CDR3aa: CATSDFQGQGASDTQYF; abundance: .; v_gene: TRBV24-1; d_gene: TRBD1; j_gene: TRBJ2-3
CDR3nt: TGTGCCAGCAGCGTAGGAGTAGGCAGGACACCCTACGAGCAGTACTTC; CDR3aa: CASSVGVGRTPYEQYF; abundance: once; v_gene: TRBV9; d_gene: .; j_gene: TRBJ2-7
CDR3nt: TGCAGCGTTAGGCTAGGGGAAACTGAAGCTTTCTTT; CDR3aa: CSVRLGETEAFF; abundance: once; v_gene: TRBV29-1; d_gene: .; j_gene: TRBJ1-1
CDR3nt: TGTGCCAGCTGGAACTCGGGGAAAATCTATGGCTACACCTTC; CDR3aa: CASWNSGKIYGYTF; abundance: .; v_gene: TRBV28; d_gene: .; j_gene: TRBJ1-2
CDR3nt: TGTGCCACCAGCTCCCCGGACAGGGGAGGGGGAGAGACCCAGTACTTC; CDR3aa: CATSSPDRGGGETQYF; abundance: .; v_gene: TRBV15; d_gene: TRBD1; j_gene: TRBJ2-5
CDR3nt: TGTGCCAGCTCACCCGGGGGGACGGCAATTTACGAGCAGTACTTC; CDR3aa: CASSPGGTAIYEQYF; abundance: .; v_gene: TRBV18; d_gene: TRBD2; j_gene: TRBJ2-7
CDR3nt: TGTGCCAGCAGCTTAGAGGCTAGCGGGTATAATGAGCAGTTCTTC; CDR3aa: CASSLEASGYNEQFF; abundance: .; v_gene: TRBV11-2; d_gene: TRBD2; j_gene: TRBJ2-1
CDR3nt: TGTGCCTGGAGCAGGTTTGTGAGCACCTTC; CDR3aa: CAWSRFVSTF; abundance: .; v_gene: TRBV30; d_gene: .; j_gene: TRBJ1-2
CDR3nt: TGTGCCAGCAGCTTGGCGGAGGTTGGCGGGGAGCTGTTTTTT; CDR3aa: CASSLAEVGGELFF; abundance: .; v_gene: TRBV7-9; d_gene: .; j_gene: TRBJ2-2
CDR3nt: TGTGCCAGCAGCTCCCTAGGGGGAGTTAGGGCAGATACGCAGTATTTT; CDR3aa: CASSSLGGVRADTQYF; abundance: .; v_gene: TRBV5-4; d_gene: .; j_gene: TRBJ2-3
CDR3nt: TGTGCCAGCAGTACAGACAGGGGGGCAAAACTGTTTTTT; CDR3aa: CASSTDRGAKLFF; abundance: .; v_gene: TRBV7-2; d_gene: TRBD1; j_gene: TRBJ1-4
CDR3nt: TGTGCCAGCAGCCAAGATCGGGCCAGGGGAAGGTTTGTCACTGAAGCTTTCTTT; CDR3aa: CASSQDRARGRFVTEAFF; abundance: many; v_gene: TRBV3-1/TRBV3-2; d_gene: .; j_gene: TRBJ1-1
CDR3nt: TGTGCCAGCAGCTTACCCAGGGCCAATGAGCAGTTCTTC; CDR3aa: CASSLPRANEQFF; abundance: once; v_gene: TRBV7-2; d_gene: .; j_gene: TRBJ2-1
CDR3nt: TGTGCCAGCAGCTTATCAGGGTTCCCTGGAAACACCATATATTTT; CDR3aa: CASSLSGFPGNTIYF; abundance: .; v_gene: TRBV7-2; d_gene: .; j_gene: TRBJ1-3
CDR3nt: TGTGCCAGTAGTATGGGACTAGCGGGCCGGGGGAATGAGCAGTTCTTC; CDR3aa: CASSMGLAGRGNEQFF; abundance: .; v_gene: TRBV19; d_gene: TRBD2; j_gene: TRBJ2-1
CDR3nt: TGTGCCAGCAGCACCTGGACAGTCCCAGTAGACTCCTACGAGCAGTACTTC; CDR3aa: CASSTWTVPVDSYEQYF; abundance: .; v_gene: TRBV7-6; d_gene: .; j_gene: TRBJ2-7
CDR3nt: TGTGCCAGCAGTCTTGGAGAAGGCTCTGGAAACACCATATATTTT; CDR3aa: CASSLGEGSGNTIYF; abundance: .; v_gene: TRBV7-4; d_gene: .; j_gene: TRBJ1-3
CDR3nt: TGTGCCAGCAGCGTCGGCGGGGCAGAGACCTACGAGCAGTACTTC; CDR3aa: CASSVGGAETYEQYF; abundance: .; v_gene: TRBV28; d_gene: .; j_gene: TRBJ2-7
CDR3nt: TGTGCCAGCAGCCAAGATTTATCGGGGTTGACCCAGTACTTC; CDR3aa: CASSQDLSGLTQYF; abundance: .; v_gene: TRBV3-1/TRBV3-2; d_gene: .; j_gene: TRBJ2-5
CDR3nt: TGTGCCATCAGGAACGACAGGGATGGGTTGGAGACCCAGTACTTC; CDR3aa: CAIRNDRDGLETQYF; abundance: .; v_gene: TRBV10-3; d_gene: TRBD1; j_gene: TRBJ2-5
CDR3nt: TGCGCCAGCAGCCACGGACTAGCCGGGGAGCTGTTTTTT; CDR3aa: CASSHGLAGELFF; abundance: .; v_gene: TRBV4-3; d_gene: TRBD2; j_gene: TRBJ2-2
CDR3nt: TGCAGCGTTCACAGGAAATTGAACACTGAAGCTTTCTTT; CDR3aa: CSVHRKLNTEAFF; abundance: .; v_gene: TRBV29-1; d_gene: .; j_gene: TRBJ1-1
CDR3nt: TGTGCCAGCAGTGACCACTACCCGGGCGAGCAGTACTTC; CDR3aa: CASSDHYPGEQYF; abundance: few; v_gene: TRBV6-1; d_gene: .; j_gene: TRBJ2-7
CDR3nt: TGTGCCAGCAGCCAAACAGCTGATTCCTACAATGAGCAGTTCTTC; CDR3aa: CASSQTADSYNEQFF; abundance: .; v_gene: TRBV3-1/TRBV3-2; d_gene: .; j_gene: TRBJ2-1
CDR3nt: TGTGCCATCGGCCGCCAGGGACTAGCCAGGGTCGAGCAGTACTTC; CDR3aa: CAIGRQGLARVEQYF; abundance: .; v_gene: TRBV10-3; d_gene: TRBD2; j_gene: TRBJ2-7
CDR3nt: TGTGCCAGCACCAAAGGGGCAGCTGGGGCCAACGTCCTGACTTTC; CDR3aa: CASTKGAAGANVLTF; abundance: .; v_gene: TRBV2; d_gene: .; j_gene: TRBJ2-6
CDR3nt: TGTGCCAGCAGCCCGTTGGGGGACAGCTATGGCTACACCTTC; CDR3aa: CASSPLGDSYGYTF; abundance: .; v_gene: TRBV6-2/TRBV6-3; d_gene: TRBD1; j_gene: TRBJ1-2
CDR3nt: TGTGCCAGCAGCTTTCTGTTGAGGGTGGATGAGCAGTTCTTC; CDR3aa: CASSFLLRVDEQFF; abundance: .; v_gene: TRBV11-2; d_gene: .; j_gene: TRBJ2-1
CDR3nt: TGTGCCAGCAGTTACTCTCGGCGGGACGAAGCTTTCTTT; CDR3aa: CASSYSRRDEAFF; abundance: once; v_gene: TRBV6-5; d_gene: .; j_gene: TRBJ1-1
CDR3nt: TGTGCCAGCAGCCCAGGACAGACCTATGACGAGCAGTACTTC; CDR3aa: CASSPGQTYDEQYF; abundance: once; v_gene: TRBV5-4; d_gene: .; j_gene: TRBJ2-7
CDR3nt: TGTGCCAGCAGCTTAGGTGGGGGGGCGAACACTGAAGCTTTCTTT; CDR3aa: CASSLGGGANTEAFF; abundance: .; v_gene: TRBV7-2; d_gene: .; j_gene: TRBJ1-1
CDR3nt: TGCGCCAGCAGTGACCGACAGGGCGGCAATGAGCAGTTCTTC; CDR3aa: CASSDRQGGNEQFF; abundance: .; v_gene: TRBV10-2; d_gene: TRBD1; j_gene: TRBJ2-1
CDR3nt: TGTGCCAGCAGCACGGGACAGGCGTATGGCTACACCTTC; CDR3aa: CASSTGQAYGYTF; abundance: .; v_gene: TRBV5-4; d_gene: TRBD1; j_gene: TRBJ1-2
CDR3nt: TGTGCCTGGAGTTCGCACGGGGGTTTGGCTGAAGCTTTCTTT; CDR3aa: CAWSSHGGLAEAFF; abundance: .; v_gene: TRBV30; d_gene: .; j_gene: TRBJ1-1
CDR3nt: TGTGCCAGCAGCCTTAACCCCGGGAGGACTGAAGCTTTCTTT; CDR3aa: CASSLNPGRTEAFF; abundance: .; v_gene: TRBV11-2; d_gene: .; j_gene: TRBJ1-1
CDR3nt: TGTGCCAGTAGTGCCGGACAGGGGATAAATCGCTACACCTTC; CDR3aa: CASSAGQGINRYTF; abundance: few; v_gene: TRBV19; d_gene: TRBD1; j_gene: TRBJ1-2
CDR3nt: TGTGCCAGCAGTCGACAGGAGTCGGTGAACACTGAAGCTTTCTTT; CDR3aa: CASSRQESVNTEAFF; abundance: .; v_gene: TRBV6-5; d_gene: .; j_gene: TRBJ1-1
CDR3nt: TGTGCCAGCAGCTTAGGGGCTGAAAAACTGTTTTTT; CDR3aa: CASSLGAEKLFF; abundance: .; v_gene: TRBV7-2; d_gene: .; j_gene: TRBJ1-4
CDR3nt: TGTGCCAGCAGCTTAGCGGTTGGCGGGGGGCATATGAATGAGCAGTTCTTC; CDR3aa: CASSLAVGGGHMNEQFF; abundance: .; v_gene: TRBV7-9; d_gene: TRBD2; j_gene: TRBJ2-1
CDR3nt: TGTGCCAGCATCAAAGACGGACTCGGCGATCAGCCCCAGCATTTT; CDR3aa: CASIKDGLGDQPQHF; abundance: .; v_gene: TRBV2; d_gene: .; j_gene: TRBJ1-5
CDR3nt: TGTGCCAGCAGTGTCCCTCCGGGAATGGTGGCTTTCTTT; CDR3aa: CASSVPPGMVAFF; abundance: few; v_gene: TRBV28; d_gene: .; j_gene: TRBJ1-1
CDR3nt: TGTGCCAGCAGCTTAGATGGCAGCTCTGGAAACACCATATATTTT; CDR3aa: CASSLDGSSGNTIYF; abundance: .; v_gene: TRBV7-7; d_gene: .; j_gene: TRBJ1-3
CDR3nt: TGTGCCAGTAGTAGGACAGGGATTAATTCACCCCTCCACTTT; CDR3aa: CASSRTGINSPLHF; abundance: .; v_gene: TRBV19; d_gene: TRBD1; j_gene: TRBJ1-6
CDR3nt: TGCAGCGTTGAAAGACAGACGAACACTGAAGCTTTCTTT; CDR3aa: CSVERQTNTEAFF; abundance: .; v_gene: TRBV29-1; d_gene: .; j_gene: TRBJ1-1
CDR3nt: TGCGCCAGCAGCCGGGAGACAGGGGCGGCAGATACGCAGTATTTT; CDR3aa: CASSRETGAADTQYF; abundance: .; v_gene: TRBV4-1; d_gene: TRBD1; j_gene: TRBJ2-3
CDR3nt: TGTGCCAGCAGCCGACAGGGATTTGGAAACACCATATATTTT; CDR3aa: CASSRQGFGNTIYF; abundance: .; v_gene: TRBV5-6; d_gene: TRBD1; j_gene: TRBJ1-3
CDR3nt: TGCGCCAGCAGCCGAGTACTAGCGGGAGGGCTTACATCCTACAATGAGCAGTTCTTC; CDR3aa: CASSRVLAGGLTSYNEQFF; abundance: few; v_gene: TRBV4-1; d_gene: TRBD2; j_gene: TRBJ2-1
CDR3nt: TGTGCCAGCAGCTTGGGACAGGGGGCTGGGGCCAACGTCCTGACTTTC; CDR3aa: CASSLGQGAGANVLTF; abundance: .; v_gene: TRBV5-4; d_gene: TRBD1; j_gene: TRBJ2-6
CDR3nt: TGTGCCAGCAGAAGACAGGGGGCAGACTATGGCTACACCTTC; CDR3aa: CASRRQGADYGYTF; abundance: .; v_gene: TRBV28; d_gene: TRBD1; j_gene: TRBJ1-2
CDR3nt: TGTGCCAGCTCACCTACAGTAGGGGGTGAGAGCAATCAGCCCCAGCATTTT; CDR3aa: CASSPTVGGESNQPQHF; abundance: .; v_gene: TRBV18; d_gene: .; j_gene: TRBJ1-5
CDR3nt: TGTGCCAGCGGCGGGAGGGGGCTGACTGAAGCTTTCTTT; CDR3aa: CASGGRGLTEAFF; abundance: .; v_gene: TRBV27; d_gene: TRBD1; j_gene: TRBJ1-1
CDR3nt: TGTGCCAGCAGTTTAGGTTCGGGGTACGAGCAGTACTTC; CDR3aa: CASSLGSGYEQYF; abundance: .; v_gene: TRBV27; d_gene: .; j_gene: TRBJ2-7